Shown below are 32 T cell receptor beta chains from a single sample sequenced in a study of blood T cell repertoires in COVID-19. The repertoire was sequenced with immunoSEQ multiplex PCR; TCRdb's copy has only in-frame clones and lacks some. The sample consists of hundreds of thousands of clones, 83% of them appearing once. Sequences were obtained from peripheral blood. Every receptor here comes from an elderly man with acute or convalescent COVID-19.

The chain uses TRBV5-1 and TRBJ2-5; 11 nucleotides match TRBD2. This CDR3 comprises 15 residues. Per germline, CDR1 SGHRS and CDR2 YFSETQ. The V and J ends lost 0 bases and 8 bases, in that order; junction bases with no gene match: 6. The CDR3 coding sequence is TGCGCCAGCAGCTTGGGGGCACTAGCGGGAGCTACCCAGTACTTC. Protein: CASSLGALAGATQYF.

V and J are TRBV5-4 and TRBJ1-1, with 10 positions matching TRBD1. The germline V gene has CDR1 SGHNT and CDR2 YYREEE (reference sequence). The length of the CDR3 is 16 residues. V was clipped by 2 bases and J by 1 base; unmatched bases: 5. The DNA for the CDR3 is TGTGCCAGCAGCTTCGGGGGACAGGGGAGGAACACTGAAGCTTTCTTT. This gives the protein CASSFGGQGRNTEAFF.

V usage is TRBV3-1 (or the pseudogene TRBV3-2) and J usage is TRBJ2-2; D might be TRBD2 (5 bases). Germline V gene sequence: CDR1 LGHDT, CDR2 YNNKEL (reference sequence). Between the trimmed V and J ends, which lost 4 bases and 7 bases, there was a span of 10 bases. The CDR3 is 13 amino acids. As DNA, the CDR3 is TGTGCCAGCAGCCCCGGACGGGGCGGGGAGCTGTTTTTT. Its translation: CASSPGRGGELFF.

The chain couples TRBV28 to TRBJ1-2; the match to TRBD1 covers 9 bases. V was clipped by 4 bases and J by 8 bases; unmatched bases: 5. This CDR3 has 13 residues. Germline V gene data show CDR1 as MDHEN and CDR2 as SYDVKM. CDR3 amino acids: CASSWSTGGGYTF. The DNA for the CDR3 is TGTGCCAGCAGTTGGTCGACAGGGGGAGGCTACACCTTC.

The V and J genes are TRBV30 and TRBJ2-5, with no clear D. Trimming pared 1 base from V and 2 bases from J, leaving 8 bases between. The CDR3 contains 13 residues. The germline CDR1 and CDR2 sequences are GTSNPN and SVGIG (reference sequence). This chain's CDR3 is CAWSAAGQETQYF. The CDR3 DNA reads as TGTGCCTGGAGTGCGGCCGGGCAAGAGACCCAGTACTTC.

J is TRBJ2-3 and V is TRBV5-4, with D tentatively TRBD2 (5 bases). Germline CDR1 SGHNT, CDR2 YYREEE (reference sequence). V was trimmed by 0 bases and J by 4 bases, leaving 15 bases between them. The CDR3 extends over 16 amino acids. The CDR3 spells CASSLAGLAAADTQYF. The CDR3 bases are TGTGCCAGCAGCTTGGCCGGGCTAGCCGCCGCAGATACGCAGTATTTT. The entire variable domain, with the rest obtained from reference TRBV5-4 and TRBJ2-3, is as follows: ETGVTQSPTHLIKTRGQQVTLRCSSQSGHNTVSWYQQALGQGPQFIFQYYREEENGRGNFPPRFSGLQFPNYSSELNVNALELDDSALYLCASSLAGLAAADTQYFGPGTRLTVL.

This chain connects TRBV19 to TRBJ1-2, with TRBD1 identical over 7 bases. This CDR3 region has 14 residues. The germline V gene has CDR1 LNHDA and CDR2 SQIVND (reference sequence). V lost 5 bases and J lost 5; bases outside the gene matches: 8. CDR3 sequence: CASSSQDRIYGYTF. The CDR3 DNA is TGTGCCAGTAGTTCTCAGGACAGGATATATGGCTACACCTTC.

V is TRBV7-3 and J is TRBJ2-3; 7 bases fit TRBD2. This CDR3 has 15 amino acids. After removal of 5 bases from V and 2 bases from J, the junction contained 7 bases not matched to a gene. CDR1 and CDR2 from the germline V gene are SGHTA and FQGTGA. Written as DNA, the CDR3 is TGTGCCAGCAGCCGACTAGCATCCCACACAGATACGCAGTATTTT. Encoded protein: CASSRLASHTDTQYF.

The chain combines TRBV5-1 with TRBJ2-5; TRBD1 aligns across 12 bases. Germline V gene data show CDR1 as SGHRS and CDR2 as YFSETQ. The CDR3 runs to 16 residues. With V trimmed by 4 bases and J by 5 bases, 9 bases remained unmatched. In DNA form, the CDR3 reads TGCGCCAGCAGCCTAGAGGGACAGGGGGCTCGGGAGACCCAGTACTTC. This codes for CASSLEGQGARETQYF.

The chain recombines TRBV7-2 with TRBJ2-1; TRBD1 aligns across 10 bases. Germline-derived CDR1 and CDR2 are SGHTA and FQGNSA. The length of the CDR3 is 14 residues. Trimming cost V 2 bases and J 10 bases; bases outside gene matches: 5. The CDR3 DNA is TGTGCCAGCAGCTTAAGGGACAGGGGAAACGAGCAGTTCTTC. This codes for CASSLRDRGNEQFF. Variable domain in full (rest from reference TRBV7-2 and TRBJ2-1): GAGVSQSPSNKVTEKGKDVELRCDPISGHTALYWYRQSLGQGLEFLIYFQGNSAPDKSGLPSDRFSAERTGGSVSTLTIQRTQQEDSAVYLCASSLRDRGNEQFFGPGTRLTVL.

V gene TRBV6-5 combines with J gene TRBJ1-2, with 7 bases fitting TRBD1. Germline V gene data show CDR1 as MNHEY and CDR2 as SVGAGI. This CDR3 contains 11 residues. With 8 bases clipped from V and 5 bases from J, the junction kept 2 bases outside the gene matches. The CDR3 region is CASGTAYGYTF. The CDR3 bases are TGTGCCAGCGGGACAGCTTATGGCTACACCTTC.

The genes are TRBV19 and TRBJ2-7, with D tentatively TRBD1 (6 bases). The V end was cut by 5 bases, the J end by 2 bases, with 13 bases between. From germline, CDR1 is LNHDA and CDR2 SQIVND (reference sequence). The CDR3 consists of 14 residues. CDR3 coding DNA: TGTGCCAGTAGTGGCAGGGGCTCGGCCTACGAGCAGTACTTC. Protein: CASSGRGSAYEQYF.

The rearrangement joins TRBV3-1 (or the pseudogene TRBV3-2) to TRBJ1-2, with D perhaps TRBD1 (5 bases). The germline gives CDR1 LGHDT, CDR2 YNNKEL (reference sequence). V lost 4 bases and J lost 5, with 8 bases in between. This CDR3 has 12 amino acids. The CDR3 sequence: CASSPDSYGYTF. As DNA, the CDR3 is TGTGCCAGCAGCCCAGACAGTTATGGCTACACCTTC.

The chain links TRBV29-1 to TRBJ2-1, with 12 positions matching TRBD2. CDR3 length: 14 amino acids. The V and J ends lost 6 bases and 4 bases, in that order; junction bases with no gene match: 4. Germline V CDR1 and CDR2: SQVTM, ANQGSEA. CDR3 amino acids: CSVAGTSGYNEQFF. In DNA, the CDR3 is TGCAGCGTAGCCGGGACTAGCGGGTACAATGAGCAGTTCTTC.

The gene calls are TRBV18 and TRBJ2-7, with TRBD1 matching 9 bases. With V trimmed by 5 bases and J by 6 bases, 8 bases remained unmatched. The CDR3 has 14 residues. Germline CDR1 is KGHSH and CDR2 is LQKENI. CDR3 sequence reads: CASSGGQGHREQYF. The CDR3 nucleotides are TGTGCCAGCTCAGGGGGACAGGGTCATCGCGAGCAGTACTTC. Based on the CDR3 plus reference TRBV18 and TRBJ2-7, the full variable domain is NAGVMQNPRHLVRRRGQEARLRCSPMKGHSHVYWYRQLPEEGLKFMVYLQKENIIDESGMPKERFSAEFPKEGPSILRIQQVVRGDSAAYFCASSGGQGHREQYFGPGTRLTVT.

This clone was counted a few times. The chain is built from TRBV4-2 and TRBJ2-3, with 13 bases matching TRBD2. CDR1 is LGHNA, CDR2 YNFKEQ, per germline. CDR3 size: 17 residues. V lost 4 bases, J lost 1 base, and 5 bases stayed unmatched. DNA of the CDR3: TGTGCCAGCAGCCCGACTAGCGGGGGGCACGGCACAGATACGCAGTATTTT. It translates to CASSPTSGGHGTDTQYF.

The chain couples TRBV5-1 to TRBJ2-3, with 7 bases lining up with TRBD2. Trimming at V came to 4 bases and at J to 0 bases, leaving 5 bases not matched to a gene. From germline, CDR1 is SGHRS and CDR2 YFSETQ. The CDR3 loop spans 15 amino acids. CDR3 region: CASSTGGTSTDTQYF. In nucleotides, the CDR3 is TGCGCCAGCAGCACCGGGGGGACTAGCACAGATACGCAGTATTTT. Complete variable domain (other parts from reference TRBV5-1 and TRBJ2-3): KAGVTQTPRYLIKTRGQQVTLSCSPISGHRSVSWYQQTPGQGLQFLFEYFSETQRNKGNFPGRFSGRQFSNSRSEMNVSTLELGDSALYLCASSTGGTSTDTQYFGPGTRLTVL.

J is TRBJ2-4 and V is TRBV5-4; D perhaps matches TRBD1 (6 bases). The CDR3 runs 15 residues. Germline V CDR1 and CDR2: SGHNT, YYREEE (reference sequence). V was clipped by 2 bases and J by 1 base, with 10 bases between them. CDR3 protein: CASSFPGAAKNIQYF. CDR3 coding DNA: TGTGCCAGCAGCTTTCCAGGGGCGGCCAAAAACATTCAGTACTTC.

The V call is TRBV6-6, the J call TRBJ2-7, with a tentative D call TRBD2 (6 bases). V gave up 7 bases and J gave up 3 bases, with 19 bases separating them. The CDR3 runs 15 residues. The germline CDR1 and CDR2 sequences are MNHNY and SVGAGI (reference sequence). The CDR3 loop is CASTLGTLGSYEQYF. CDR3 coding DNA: TGTGCCAGCACCCTAGGGACTTTAGGCAGCTACGAGCAGTACTTC.

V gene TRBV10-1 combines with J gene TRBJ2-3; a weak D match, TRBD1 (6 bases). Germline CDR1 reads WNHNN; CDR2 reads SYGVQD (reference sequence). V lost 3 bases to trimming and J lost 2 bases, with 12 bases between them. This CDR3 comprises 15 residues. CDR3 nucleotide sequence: TGCGCCAGCAGTGAATTCCAGGGGTCCACAGATACGCAGTATTTT. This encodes CASSEFQGSTDTQYF.

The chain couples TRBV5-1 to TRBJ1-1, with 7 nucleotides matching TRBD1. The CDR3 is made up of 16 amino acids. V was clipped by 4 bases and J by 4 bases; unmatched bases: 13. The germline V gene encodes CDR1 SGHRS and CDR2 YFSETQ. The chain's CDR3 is CASSPSQEGAITEAFF. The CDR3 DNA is TGCGCCAGCAGCCCGTCACAGGAGGGGGCTATCACTGAAGCTTTCTTT.

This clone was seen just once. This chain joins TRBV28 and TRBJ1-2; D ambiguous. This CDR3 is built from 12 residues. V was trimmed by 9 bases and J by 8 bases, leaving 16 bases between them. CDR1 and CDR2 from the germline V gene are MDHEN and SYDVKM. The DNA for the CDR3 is TGTGCCAGTTTGTCCTATGGTGAGGGCTACACCTTC. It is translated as CASLSYGEGYTF.

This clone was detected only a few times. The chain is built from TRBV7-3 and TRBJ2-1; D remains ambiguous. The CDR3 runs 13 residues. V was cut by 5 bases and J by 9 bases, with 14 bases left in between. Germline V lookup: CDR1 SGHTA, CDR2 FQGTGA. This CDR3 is CASSPTIAAEQFF. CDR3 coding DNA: TGTGCCAGCAGCCCCACTATCGCGGCTGAGCAGTTCTTC.

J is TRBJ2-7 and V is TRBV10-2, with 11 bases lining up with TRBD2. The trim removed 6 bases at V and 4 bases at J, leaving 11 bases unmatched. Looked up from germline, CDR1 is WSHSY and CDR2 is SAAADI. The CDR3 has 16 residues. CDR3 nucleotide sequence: TGCGCCAGCAGAGTGGGGAAGACTAGCGGGGTTTACGAGCAGTACTTC. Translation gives CASRVGKTSGVYEQYF.

In DNA, the CDR3 is TGTGCCAGCAGCTCAACAGGGTTACTGGGCAATCAGCCCCAGCATTTT. It translates to CASSSTGLLGNQPQHF. The J gene is TRBJ1-5, the V gene TRBV5-5, with D possibly being TRBD1 (6 bases). CDR3 length equals 16 residues. With 3 bases removed from V and 2 bases from J, the gap between germline ends came to 15 bases. Germline-derived CDR1 and CDR2 are SGHKS and YYEKEE (reference sequence). Full variable domain (remainder filled in from reference TRBV5-5 and TRBJ1-5): DAGVTQSPTHLIKTRGQQVTLRCSPISGHKSVSWYQQVLGQGPQFIFQYYEKEERGRGNFPDRFSARQFPNYSSELNVNALLLGDSALYLCASSSTGLLGNQPQHFGDGTRLSIL.

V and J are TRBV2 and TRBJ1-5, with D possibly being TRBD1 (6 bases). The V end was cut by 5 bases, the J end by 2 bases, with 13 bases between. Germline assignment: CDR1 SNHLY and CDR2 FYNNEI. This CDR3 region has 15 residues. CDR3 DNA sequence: TGTGCCAGCAGTCCACAGGGACGGGGCAATCAGCCCCAGCATTTT. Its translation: CASSPQGRGNQPQHF. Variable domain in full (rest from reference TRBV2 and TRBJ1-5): EPEVTQTPSHQVTQMGQEVILRCVPISNHLYFYWYRQILGQKVEFLVSFYNNEISEKSEIFDDQFSVERPDGSNFTLKIRSTKLEDSAMYFCASSPQGRGNQPQHFGDGTRLSIL.

The CDR3 protein is CASSEGLAGGPNTGELFF. CDR3 bases: TGTGCCAGCAGTGAGGGACTAGCGGGAGGGCCGAACACCGGGGAGCTGTTTTTT. V and J are TRBV2 and TRBJ2-2; 16 nucleotides agree with TRBD2. V trimming: 3 bases; J trimming: 0 bases; junction bases outside the gene matches: 1. The CDR3 has 18 amino acids. Germline V CDR1 and CDR2: SNHLY, FYNNEI.

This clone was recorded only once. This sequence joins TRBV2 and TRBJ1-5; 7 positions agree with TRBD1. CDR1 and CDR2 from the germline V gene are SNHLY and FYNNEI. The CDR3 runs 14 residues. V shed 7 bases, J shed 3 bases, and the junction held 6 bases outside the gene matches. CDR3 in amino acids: CASTPGGFNQPQHF. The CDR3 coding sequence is TGTGCCAGCACCCCAGGGGGGTTCAATCAGCCCCAGCATTTT.

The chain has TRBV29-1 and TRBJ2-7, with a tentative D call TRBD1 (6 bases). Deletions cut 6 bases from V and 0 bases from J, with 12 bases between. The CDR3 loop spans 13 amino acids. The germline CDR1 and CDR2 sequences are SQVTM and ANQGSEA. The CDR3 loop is CSVHDRSSYEQYF. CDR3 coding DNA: TGCAGCGTCCACGACAGGAGCTCCTACGAGCAGTACTTC.

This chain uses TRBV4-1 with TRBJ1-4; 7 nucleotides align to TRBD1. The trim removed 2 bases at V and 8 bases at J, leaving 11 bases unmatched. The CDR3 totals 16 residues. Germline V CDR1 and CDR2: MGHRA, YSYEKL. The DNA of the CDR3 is TGCGCCAGCAGCCAACACCCTGACAGGGTTGACGAAAAACTGTTTTTT. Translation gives CASSQHPDRVDEKLFF.

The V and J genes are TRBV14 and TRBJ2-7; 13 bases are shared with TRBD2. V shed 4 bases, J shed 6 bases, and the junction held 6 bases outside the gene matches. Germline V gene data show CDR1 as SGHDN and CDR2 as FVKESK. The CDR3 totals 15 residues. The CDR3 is CASSRRLAGGSEQYF. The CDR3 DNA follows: TGTGCCAGCAGCCGACGACTAGCGGGAGGCTCCGAGCAGTACTTC. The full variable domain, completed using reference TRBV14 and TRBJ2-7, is EAGVTQFPSHSVIEKGQTVTLRCDPISGHDNLYWYRRVMGKEIKFLLHFVKESKQDESGMPNNRFLAERTGGTYSTLKVQPAELEDSGVYFCASSRRLAGGSEQYFGPGTRLTVT.

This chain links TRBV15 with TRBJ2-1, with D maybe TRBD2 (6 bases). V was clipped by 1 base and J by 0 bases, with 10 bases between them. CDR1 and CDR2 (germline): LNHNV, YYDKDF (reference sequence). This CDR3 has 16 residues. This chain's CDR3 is CATSRVGGTSYNEQFF. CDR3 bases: TGTGCCACCAGCAGAGTTGGCGGGACCTCCTACAATGAGCAGTTCTTC.